The entry below describes one T cell receptor beta chain. Trimming took 2 bases from V and 0 from J; bases not matched to a gene: 5. This CDR3 comprises 17 residues. The germline V gene has CDR1 SGHRS and CDR2 YFSETQ. These data originate in a study of cytomegalovirus exposure and HLA in healthy donors. Both 60 Vbeta primers and 13 Jbeta primers went into the PCR. TCRdb's copy holds only in-frame clones and misses some; the assay was immunoSEQ multiplex PCR. The profile shows more than 130,000 clones, more than 70% of them singletons. This TCR was sampled from a woman between 50 and 59 years old in good health and CMV-seronegative. The chain has TRBV5-1 and TRBJ2-6; 7 bases match TRBD1. Source material: PBMCs. The CDR3 nucleotides are TGCGCCAGCAGCTTCCCGGGACAGCTCTCTGGGGCCAACGTCCTGACTTTC. Translation: CASSFPGQLSGANVLTF.